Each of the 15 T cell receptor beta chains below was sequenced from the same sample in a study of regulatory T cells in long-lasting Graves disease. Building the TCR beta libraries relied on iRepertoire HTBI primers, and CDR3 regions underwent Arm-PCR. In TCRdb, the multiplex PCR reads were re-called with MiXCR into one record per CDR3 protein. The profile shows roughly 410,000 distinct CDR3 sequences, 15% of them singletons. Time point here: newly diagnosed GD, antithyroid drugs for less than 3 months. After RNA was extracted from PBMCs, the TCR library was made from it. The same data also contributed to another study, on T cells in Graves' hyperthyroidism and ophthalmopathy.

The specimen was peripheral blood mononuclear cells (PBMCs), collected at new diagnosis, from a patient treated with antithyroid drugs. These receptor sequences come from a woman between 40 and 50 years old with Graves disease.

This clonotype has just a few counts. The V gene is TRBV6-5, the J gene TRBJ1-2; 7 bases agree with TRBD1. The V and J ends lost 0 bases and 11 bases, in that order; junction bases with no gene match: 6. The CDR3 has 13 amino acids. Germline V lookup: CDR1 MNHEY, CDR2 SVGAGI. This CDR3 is CASSYSRQGGYTF. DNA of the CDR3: TGTGCCAGCAGTTACTCCCGACAGGGTGGTTACACCTTC.

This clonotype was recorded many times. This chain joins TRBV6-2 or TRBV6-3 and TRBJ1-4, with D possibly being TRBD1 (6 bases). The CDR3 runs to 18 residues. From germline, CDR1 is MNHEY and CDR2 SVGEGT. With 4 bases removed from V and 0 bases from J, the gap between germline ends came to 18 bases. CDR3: CASSSRFRDITTNEKLFF. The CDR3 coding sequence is TGTGCCAGCAGTTCCCGATTCCGGGACATCACAACTAATGAAAAACTGTTTTTT.

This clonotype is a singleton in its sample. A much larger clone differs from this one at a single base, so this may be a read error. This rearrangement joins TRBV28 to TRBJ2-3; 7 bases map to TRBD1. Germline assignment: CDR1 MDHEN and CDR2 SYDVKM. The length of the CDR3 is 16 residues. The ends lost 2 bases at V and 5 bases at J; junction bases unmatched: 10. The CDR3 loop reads CASSLPTGIGGDTQYF. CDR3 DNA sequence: TGTGCCAGCAGTTTACCGACAGGGATTGGTGGAGATACGCAGTATTTT.

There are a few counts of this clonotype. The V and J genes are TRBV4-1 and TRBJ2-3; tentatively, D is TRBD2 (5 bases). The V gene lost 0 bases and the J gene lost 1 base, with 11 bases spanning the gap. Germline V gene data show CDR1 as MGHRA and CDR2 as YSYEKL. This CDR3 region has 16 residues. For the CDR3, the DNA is TGCGCCAGCAGCCAAGAGACTACCGCCGGCACAGATACGCAGTATTTT. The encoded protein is CASSQETTAGTDTQYF.

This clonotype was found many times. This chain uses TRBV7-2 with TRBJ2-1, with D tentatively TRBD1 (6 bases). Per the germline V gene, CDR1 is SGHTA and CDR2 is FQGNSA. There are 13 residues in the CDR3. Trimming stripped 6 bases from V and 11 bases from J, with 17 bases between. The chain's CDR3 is CASSSTRDTQQFF. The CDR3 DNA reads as TGTGCCAGCAGTTCAACCCGGGACACACAGCAGTTCTTC.

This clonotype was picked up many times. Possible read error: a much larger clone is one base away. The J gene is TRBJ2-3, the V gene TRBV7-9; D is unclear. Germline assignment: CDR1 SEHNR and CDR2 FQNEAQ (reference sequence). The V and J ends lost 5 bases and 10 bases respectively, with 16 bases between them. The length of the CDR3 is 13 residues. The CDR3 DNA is TGTGCCAGCAGCCTCCGCGAGATGGATGCGCAGTATTTT. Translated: CASSLREMDAQYF.

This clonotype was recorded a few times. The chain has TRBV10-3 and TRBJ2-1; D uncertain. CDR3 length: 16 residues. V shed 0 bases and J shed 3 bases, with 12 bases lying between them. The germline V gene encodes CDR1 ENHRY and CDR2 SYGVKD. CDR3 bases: TGTGCCATCAGTGAGTCGAGTAGCCCCCTCTACAATGAGCAGTTCTTC. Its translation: CAISESSSPLYNEQFF.

CDR3 in amino acids: CAISESGRSNQPQHF. The CDR3 DNA reads as TGTGCCATCAGTGAGTCCGGGAGGAGCAATCAGCCCCAGCATTTT. The chain links TRBV10-3 to TRBJ1-5; D is undetermined. Trimming removed 0 bases at V and 1 base at J, with 7 bases between. The germline V gene has CDR1 ENHRY and CDR2 SYGVKD. This CDR3 spans 15 amino acids.

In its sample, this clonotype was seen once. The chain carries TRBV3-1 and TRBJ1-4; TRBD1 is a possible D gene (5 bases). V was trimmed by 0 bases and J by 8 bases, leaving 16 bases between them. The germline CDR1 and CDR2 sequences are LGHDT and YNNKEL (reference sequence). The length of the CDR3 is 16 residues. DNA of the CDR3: TGTGCCAGCAGCCAAGAACTAGCCCTATGGGGCGAAAAACTGTTTTTT. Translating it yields CASSQELALWGEKLFF.

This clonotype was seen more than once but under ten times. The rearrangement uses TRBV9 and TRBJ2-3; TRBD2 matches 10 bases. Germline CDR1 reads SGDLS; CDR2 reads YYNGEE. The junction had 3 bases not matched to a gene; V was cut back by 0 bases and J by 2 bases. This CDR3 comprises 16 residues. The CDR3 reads CASSVGLAGFTDTQYF. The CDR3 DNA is TGTGCCAGCAGCGTAGGACTAGCGGGCTTCACAGATACGCAGTATTTT. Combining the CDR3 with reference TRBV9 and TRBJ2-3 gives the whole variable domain DSGVTQTPKHLITATGQRVTLRCSPRSGDLSVYWYQQSLDQGLQFLIQYYNGEERAKGNILERFSAQQFPDLHSELNLSSLELGDSALYFCASSVGLAGFTDTQYFGPGTRLTVL.

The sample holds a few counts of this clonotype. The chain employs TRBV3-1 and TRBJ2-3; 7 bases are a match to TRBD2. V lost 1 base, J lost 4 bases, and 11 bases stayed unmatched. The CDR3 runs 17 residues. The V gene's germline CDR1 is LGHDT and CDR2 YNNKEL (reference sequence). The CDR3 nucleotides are TGTGCCAGCAGCCAAGGACGTGGGGGGGAGAGGGCAGATACGCAGTATTTT. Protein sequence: CASSQGRGGERADTQYF.

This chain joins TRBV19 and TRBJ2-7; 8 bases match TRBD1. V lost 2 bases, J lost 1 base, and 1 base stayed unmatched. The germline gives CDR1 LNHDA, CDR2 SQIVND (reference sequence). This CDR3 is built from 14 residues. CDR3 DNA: TGTGCCAGTAGTATACAGGGGGCTTCCTACGAGCAGTACTTC. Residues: CASSIQGASYEQYF.

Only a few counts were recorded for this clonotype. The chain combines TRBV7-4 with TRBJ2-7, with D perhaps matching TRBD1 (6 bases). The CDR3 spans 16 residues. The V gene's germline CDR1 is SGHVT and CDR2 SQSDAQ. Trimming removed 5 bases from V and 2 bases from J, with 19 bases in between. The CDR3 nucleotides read TGTGCCAGCAGCCCCCCCCAGGACAGAGAAACCTACGAGCAGTACTTC. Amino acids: CASSPPQDRETYEQYF.

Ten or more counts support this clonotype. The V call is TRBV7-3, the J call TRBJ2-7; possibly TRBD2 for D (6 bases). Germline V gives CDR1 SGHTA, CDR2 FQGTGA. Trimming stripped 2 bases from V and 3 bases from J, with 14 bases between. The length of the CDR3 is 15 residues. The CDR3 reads CASSLDGSRIYEQYF. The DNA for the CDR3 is TGTGCCAGCAGCTTAGACGGGAGCAGGATCTACGAGCAGTACTTC.

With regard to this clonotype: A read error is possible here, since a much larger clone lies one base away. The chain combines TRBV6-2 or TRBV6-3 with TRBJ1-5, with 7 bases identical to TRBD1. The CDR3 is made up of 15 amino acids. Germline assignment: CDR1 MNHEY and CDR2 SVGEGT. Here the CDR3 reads CASRSTGDSSQPQHF. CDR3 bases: TGTGCCAGCAGATCCACAGGGGATAGCAGTCAGCCCCAGCATTTT.